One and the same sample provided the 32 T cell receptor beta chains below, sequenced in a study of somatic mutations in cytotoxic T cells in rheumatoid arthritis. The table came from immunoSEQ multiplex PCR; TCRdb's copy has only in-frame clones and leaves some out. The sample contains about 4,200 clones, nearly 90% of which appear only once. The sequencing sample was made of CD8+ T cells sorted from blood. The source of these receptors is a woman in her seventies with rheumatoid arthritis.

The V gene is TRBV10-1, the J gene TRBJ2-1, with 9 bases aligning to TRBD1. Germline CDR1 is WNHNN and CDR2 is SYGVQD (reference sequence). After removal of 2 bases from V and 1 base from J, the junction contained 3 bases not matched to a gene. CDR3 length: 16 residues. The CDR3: CASSEADRGSYNEQFF. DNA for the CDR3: TGCGCCAGCAGTGAGGCCGACAGGGGGTCCTACAATGAGCAGTTCTTC.

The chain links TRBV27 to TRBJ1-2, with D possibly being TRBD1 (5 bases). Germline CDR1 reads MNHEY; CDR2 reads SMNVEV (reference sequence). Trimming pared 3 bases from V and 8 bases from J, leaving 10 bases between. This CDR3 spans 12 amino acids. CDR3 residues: CASSFQGDGYTF. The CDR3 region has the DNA TGTGCCAGCAGTTTTCAGGGTGACGGCTACACCTTC.

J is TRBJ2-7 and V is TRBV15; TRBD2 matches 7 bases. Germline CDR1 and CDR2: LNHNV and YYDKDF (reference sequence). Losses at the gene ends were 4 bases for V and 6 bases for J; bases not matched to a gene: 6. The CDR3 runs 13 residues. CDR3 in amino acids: CATSIRLAVEQYF. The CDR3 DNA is TGTGCCACCAGCATACGTCTAGCGGTCGAGCAGTACTTC.

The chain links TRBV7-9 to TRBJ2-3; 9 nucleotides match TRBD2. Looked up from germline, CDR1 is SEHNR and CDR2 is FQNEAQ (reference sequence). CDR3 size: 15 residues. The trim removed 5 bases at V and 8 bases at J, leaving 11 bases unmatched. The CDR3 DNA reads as TGTGCCAGCAGCCCCCCAGGTAGCGGGAGAGGTACGCAGTATTTT. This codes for CASSPPGSGRGTQYF.

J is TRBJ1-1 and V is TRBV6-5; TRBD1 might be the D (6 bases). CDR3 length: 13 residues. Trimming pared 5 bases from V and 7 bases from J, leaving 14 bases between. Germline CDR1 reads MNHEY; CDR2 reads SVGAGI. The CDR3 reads CASSNTGSLEAFF. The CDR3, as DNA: TGTGCCAGCAGTAATACAGGGTCTCTTGAAGCTTTCTTT.

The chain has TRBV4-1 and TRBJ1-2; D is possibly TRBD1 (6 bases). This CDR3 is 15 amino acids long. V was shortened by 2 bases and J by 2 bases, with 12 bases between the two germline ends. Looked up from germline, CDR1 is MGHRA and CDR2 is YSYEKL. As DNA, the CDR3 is TGCGCCAGCAGCCAACTTGGACAGCTGAACTATGGCTACACCTTC. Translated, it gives CASSQLGQLNYGYTF.

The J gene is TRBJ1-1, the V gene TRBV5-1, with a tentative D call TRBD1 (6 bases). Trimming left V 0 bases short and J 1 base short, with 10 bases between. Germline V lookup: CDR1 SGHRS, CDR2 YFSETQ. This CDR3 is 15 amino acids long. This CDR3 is CASSLAATGNTEAFF. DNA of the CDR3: TGCGCCAGCAGCTTGGCCGCGACAGGGAACACTGAAGCTTTCTTT.

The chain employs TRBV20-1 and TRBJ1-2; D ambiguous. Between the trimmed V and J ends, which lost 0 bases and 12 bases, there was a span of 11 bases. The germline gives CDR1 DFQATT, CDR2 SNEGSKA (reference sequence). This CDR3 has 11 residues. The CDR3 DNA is TGCAGTGCTAGAGATTGGGGAGGCCACACCTTC. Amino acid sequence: CSARDWGGHTF.

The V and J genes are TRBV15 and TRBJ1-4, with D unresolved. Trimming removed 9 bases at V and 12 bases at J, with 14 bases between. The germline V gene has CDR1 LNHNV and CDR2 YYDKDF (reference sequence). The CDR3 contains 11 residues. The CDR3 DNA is TGTGCCACTCGCGATCGAGTAGAACTGTTTTTT. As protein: CATRDRVELFF.

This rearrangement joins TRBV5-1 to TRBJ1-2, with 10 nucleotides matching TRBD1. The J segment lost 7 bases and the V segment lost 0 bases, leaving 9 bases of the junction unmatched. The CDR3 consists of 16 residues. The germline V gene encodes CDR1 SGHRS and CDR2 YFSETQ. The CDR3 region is CASSLAGGQGVFGYTF. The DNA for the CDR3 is TGCGCCAGCAGCTTGGCCGGCGGACAGGGGGTATTTGGCTACACCTTC.

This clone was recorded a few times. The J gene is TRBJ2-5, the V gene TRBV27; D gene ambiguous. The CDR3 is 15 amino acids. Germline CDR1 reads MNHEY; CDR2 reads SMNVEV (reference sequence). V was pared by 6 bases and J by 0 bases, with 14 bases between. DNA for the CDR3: TGTGCCAGCAGCCTTAGCCCTCTCGACCAAGAGACCCAGTACTTC. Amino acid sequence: CASSLSPLDQETQYF.

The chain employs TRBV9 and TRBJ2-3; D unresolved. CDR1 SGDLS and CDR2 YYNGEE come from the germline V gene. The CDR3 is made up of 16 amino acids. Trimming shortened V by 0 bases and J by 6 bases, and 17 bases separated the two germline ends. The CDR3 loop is CASSVGGSLIRDTQYF. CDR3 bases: TGTGCCAGCAGCGTAGGAGGCAGCCTTATTCGGGATACGCAGTATTTT.

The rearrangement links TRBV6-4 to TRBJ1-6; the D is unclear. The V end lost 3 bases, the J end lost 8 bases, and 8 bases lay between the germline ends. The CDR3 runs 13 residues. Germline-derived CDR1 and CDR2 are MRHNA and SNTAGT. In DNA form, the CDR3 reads TGTGCCAGCAGTGAGAGGGAACATTCACCCCTCCACTTT. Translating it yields CASSEREHSPLHF.

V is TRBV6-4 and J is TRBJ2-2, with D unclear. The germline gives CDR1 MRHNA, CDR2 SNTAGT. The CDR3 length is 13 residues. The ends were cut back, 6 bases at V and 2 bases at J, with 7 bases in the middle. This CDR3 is CASSYSNTGELFF. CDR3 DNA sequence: TGTGCCAGCAGCTACTCAAACACCGGGGAGCTGTTTTTT.

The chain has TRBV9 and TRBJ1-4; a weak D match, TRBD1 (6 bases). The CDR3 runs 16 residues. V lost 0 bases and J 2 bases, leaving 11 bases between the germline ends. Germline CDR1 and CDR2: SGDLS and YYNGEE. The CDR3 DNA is TGTGCCAGCAGCGTAGAGGCAGGGGCGACTAATGAAAAACTGTTTTTT. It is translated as CASSVEAGATNEKLFF. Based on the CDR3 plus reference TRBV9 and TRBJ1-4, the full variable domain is DSGVTQTPKHLITATGQRVTLRCSPRSGDLSVYWYQQSLDQGLQFLIQYYNGEERAKGNILERFSAQQFPDLHSELNLSSLELGDSALYFCASSVEAGATNEKLFFGSGTQLSVL.

The CDR3 DNA is TGTGCCAGCAGCCAATCGGAGTTAGAGTGGCAAGAGACCCAGTACTTC. This translates into CASSQSELEWQETQYF. V and J are TRBV14 and TRBJ2-5, with unresolved D. The V gene lost 2 bases and the J gene lost 2 bases, with 15 bases spanning the gap. The CDR3 has 16 amino acids. Per the germline V gene, CDR1 is SGHDN and CDR2 is FVKESK.

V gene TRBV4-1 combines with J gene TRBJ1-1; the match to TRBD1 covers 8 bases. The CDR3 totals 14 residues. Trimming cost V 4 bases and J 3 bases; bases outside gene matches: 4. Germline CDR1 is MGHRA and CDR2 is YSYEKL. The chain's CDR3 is CASSLGQGDTEAFF. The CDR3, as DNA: TGCGCCAGCAGCCTCGGACAGGGCGACACTGAAGCTTTCTTT.

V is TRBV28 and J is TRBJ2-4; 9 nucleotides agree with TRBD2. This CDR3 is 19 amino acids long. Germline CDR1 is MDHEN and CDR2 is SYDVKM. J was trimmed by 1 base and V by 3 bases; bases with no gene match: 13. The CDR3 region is CASSLESWREGRAKNIQYF. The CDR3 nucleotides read TGTGCCAGCAGTTTGGAATCGTGGCGGGAGGGCCGGGCCAAAAACATTCAGTACTTC.

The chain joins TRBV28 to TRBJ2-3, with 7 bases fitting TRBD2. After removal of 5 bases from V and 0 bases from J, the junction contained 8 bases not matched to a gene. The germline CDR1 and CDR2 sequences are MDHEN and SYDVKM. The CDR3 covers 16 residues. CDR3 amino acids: CASSPHLAASTDTQYF. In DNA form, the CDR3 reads TGTGCCAGCAGTCCGCATCTAGCGGCTAGCACAGATACGCAGTATTTT.

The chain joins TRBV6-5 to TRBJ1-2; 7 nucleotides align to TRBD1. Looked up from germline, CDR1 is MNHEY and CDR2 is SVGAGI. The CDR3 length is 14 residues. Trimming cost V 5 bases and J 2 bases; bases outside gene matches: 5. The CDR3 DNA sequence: TGTGCCAGCAGTCGGGTAGGGGGCAACTATGGCTACACCTTC. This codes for CASSRVGGNYGYTF.

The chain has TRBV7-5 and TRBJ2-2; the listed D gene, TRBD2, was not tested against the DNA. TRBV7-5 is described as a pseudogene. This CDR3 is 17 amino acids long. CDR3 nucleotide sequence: TGTGCCAGAAGCAGGGCCCCCGGACTAGCGGGGGTCGGGGAGCTGTTTTTT. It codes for CARSRAPGLAGVGELFF.

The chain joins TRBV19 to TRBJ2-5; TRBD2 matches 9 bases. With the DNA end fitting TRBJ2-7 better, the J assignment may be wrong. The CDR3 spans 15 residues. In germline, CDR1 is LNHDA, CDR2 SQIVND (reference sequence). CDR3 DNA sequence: TGTGCCAGTAGTGGGGGGACTAGCAGTAACCGCGAGCAGTACTTC. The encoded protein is CASSGGTSSNREQYF.

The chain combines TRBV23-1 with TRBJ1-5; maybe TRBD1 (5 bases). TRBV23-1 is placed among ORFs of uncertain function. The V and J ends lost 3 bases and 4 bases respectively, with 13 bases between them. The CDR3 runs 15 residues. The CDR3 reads CASSHPGNPNQPQHF. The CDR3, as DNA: TGCGCCAGCAGTCATCCAGGGAATCCTAATCAGCCCCAGCATTTT.

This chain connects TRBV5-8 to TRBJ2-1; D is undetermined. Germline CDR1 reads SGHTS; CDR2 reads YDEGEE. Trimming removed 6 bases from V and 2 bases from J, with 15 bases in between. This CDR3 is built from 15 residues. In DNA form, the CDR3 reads TGTGCCAGCACCATTGCGACATCTACCTACAATGAGCAGTTCTTC. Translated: CASTIATSTYNEQFF.

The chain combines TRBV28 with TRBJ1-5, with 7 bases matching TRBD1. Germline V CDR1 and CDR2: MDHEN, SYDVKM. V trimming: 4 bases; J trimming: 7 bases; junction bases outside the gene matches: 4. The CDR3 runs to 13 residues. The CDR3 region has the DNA TGTGCCAGCAGTTCCGACAGGGACCAGCCCCAGCATTTT. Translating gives CASSSDRDQPQHF. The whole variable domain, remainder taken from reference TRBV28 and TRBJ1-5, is DVKVTQSSRYLVKRTGEKVFLECVQDMDHENMFWYRQDPGLGLRLIYFSYDVKMKEKGDIPEGYSVSREKKERFSLILESASTNQTSMYLCASSSDRDQPQHFGDGTRLSIL.

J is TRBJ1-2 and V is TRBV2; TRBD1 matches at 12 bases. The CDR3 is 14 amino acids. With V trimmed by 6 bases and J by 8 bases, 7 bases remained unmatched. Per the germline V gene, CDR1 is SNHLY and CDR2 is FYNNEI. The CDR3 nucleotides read TGTGCCAGCAGGAGGGGACAGGGGGCGGGGGGCTACACCTTC. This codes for CASRRGQGAGGYTF.

CDR3 amino acids: CASSPGGGPQETQYF. The CDR3 region has the DNA TGCGCCAGCAGCCCAGGTGGAGGGCCCCAAGAGACCCAGTACTTC. This rearrangement joins TRBV5-1 to TRBJ2-5, with D perhaps TRBD2 (6 bases). V was shortened by 4 bases and J by 1 base, with 14 bases between the two germline ends. The germline CDR1 and CDR2 sequences are SGHRS and YFSETQ. The CDR3 has 15 residues.

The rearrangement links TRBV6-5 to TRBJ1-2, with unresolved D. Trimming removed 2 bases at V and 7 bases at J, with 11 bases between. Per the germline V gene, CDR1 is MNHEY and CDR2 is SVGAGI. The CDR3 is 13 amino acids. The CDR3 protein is CASSYGPTVGYTF. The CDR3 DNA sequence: TGTGCCAGCAGTTACGGCCCAACCGTTGGCTACACCTTC.

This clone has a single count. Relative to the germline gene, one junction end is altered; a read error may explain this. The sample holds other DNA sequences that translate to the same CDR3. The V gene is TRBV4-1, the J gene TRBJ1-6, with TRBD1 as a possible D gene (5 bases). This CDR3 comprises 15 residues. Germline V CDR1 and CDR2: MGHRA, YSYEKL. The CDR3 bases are TGCGCCAGCAGCTCAGTTCAGGGAAACAATTCCCCCCTCCACTTT. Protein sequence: CASSSVQGNNSPLHF.

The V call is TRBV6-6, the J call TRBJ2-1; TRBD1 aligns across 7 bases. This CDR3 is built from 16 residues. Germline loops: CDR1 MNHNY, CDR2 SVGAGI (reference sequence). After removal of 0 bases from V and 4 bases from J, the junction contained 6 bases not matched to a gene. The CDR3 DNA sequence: TGTGCCAGCAGTTACTCGTCCGGGACAGCTTACAATGAGCAGTTCTTC. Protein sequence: CASSYSSGTAYNEQFF.

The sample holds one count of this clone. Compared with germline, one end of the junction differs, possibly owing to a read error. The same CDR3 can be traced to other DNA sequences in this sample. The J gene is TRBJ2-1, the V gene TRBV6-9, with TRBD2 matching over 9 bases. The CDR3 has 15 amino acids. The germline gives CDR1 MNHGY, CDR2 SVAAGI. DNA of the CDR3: TGTGCAAGCAGTTACCACAGCGGGGGGTACAATGAGCAGTTCTTC. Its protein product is CASSYHSGGYNEQFF.

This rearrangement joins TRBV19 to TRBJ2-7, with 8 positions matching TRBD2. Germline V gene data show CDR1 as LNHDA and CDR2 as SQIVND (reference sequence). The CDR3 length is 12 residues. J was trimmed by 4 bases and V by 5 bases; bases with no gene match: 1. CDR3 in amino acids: CASSSGGYEQYF. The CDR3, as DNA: TGTGCCAGTAGTTCGGGGGGGTACGAGCAGTACTTC. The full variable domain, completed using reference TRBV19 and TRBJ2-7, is DGGITQSPKYLFRKEGQNVTLSCEQNLNHDAMYWYRQDPGQGLRLIYYSQIVNDFQKGDIAEGYSVSREKKESFPLTVTSAQKNPTAFYLCASSSGGYEQYFGPGTRLTVT.